A single sample is the source of the 20 T cell receptor beta chains below, sequenced in a study of cytomegalovirus exposure and HLA in healthy donors. Primers for the PCR totalled 60 Vbeta and 13 Jbeta. Sequencing used immunoSEQ multiplex PCR; TCRdb keeps in-frame clones, though not all of them. The table lists about 200,000 clones, around 80% of them singletons. Sequencing was carried out using PBMCs. These receptors all stem from a woman in her 40s in good health and CMV-seronegative.

V gene TRBV5-1 combines with J gene TRBJ1-2; 7 bases are shared with TRBD1. The CDR3 is 14 residues long. Germline V gene sequence: CDR1 SGHRS, CDR2 YFSETQ. The trim removed 0 bases at V and 9 bases at J, leaving 8 bases unmatched. CDR3: CASSLGQGISSYTF. The CDR3 DNA follows: TGCGCCAGCAGCTTGGGACAGGGAATTTCCAGCTACACCTTC.

This clone was counted between two and nine times. The gene calls are TRBV11-1 and TRBJ1-1; the D is unclear. Trimming left V 8 bases short and J 4 bases short, with 26 bases between. Germline assignment: CDR1 SGHAT and CDR2 FQDESV (reference sequence). The CDR3 is 17 residues long. The DNA for the CDR3 is TGTGCCAGCCGAAACCCTATATTGCGGGGATTGGGCACTGAAGCTTTCTTT. Amino acids: CASRNPILRGLGTEAFF.

This rearrangement joins TRBV6-1 to TRBJ1-1; possibly TRBD1 for D (6 bases). The CDR3 is made up of 15 amino acids. The germline gives CDR1 MNHNS, CDR2 SASEGT. Trimming took 6 bases from V and 1 from J, leaving 15 bases between them. DNA for the CDR3: TGTGCCAGCAGCGATTACAGGGCAAGGAACACTGAAGCTTTCTTT. Translated, it gives CASSDYRARNTEAFF.

This clone is a singleton in its sample. This chain uses TRBV6-6 with TRBJ2-5; 7 bases align to TRBD1. The CDR3 runs 14 residues. CDR1 is MNHNY, CDR2 SVGAGI, per germline (reference sequence). The trim removed 6 bases at V and 3 bases at J, leaving 7 bases unmatched. This CDR3 reads CASSERDRKETQYF. The CDR3 DNA reads TGTGCCAGCAGCGAACGGGACAGAAAAGAGACCCAGTACTTC.

This clone has a single count. This chain connects TRBV7-2 to TRBJ2-3, with 10 bases identical to TRBD2. V lost 5 bases and J lost 10; bases outside the gene matches: 6. Germline lookup yields CDR1 SGHTA and CDR2 FQGNSA. The CDR3 has 13 residues. The CDR3 spells CASSLGLAESQYF. CDR3 DNA sequence: TGTGCCAGCAGCCTTGGACTAGCGGAGTCGCAGTATTTT.

This clone occurred once. The chain couples TRBV30 to TRBJ1-5; tentative D call: TRBD1 (6 bases). V was cut by 2 bases and J by 5 bases, with 19 bases left in between. Germline-derived CDR1 and CDR2 are GTSNPN and SVGIG (reference sequence). CDR3 length: 16 residues. CDR3 region: CAWSNPRGRGHQPQHF. The CDR3 DNA is TGTGCCTGGAGTAACCCCAGGGGCAGGGGACATCAGCCCCAGCATTTT.

This clone was observed once. V is TRBV2 and J is TRBJ2-3; 7 nucleotides line up with TRBD1. This CDR3 has 13 amino acids. V shed 8 bases, J shed 8 bases, and the junction held 10 bases outside the gene matches. Germline CDR1 SNHLY, CDR2 FYNNEI. The CDR3 protein is CASRDVGQLTQYF. CDR3 nucleotide sequence: TGTGCCAGCCGAGATGTGGGACAGCTTACGCAGTATTTT.

This CDR3 reads CASSSGLSNQETQYF. In DNA form, the CDR3 reads TGTGCCAGCAGCTCGGGACTATCGAACCAAGAGACCCAGTACTTC. The chain is built from TRBV5-4 and TRBJ2-5, with TRBD2 matching 7 bases. CDR3 length: 15 amino acids. J was trimmed by 0 bases and V by 3 bases; bases with no gene match: 5. CDR1 and CDR2 (germline): SGHNT, YYREEE (reference sequence).

The table lists this clone with a few counts. This chain links TRBV5-1 with TRBJ2-1; 13 bases agree with TRBD2. This CDR3 has 15 residues. J was trimmed by 10 bases and V by 0 bases; bases with no gene match: 4. Germline CDR1 SGHRS, CDR2 YFSETQ. The CDR3 here is CASSLDGTSGNEQFF. In nucleotides, the CDR3 is TGCGCCAGCAGCTTGGACGGGACTAGCGGGAACGAGCAGTTCTTC.

The rearrangement uses TRBV5-3 and TRBJ2-1; no clear D. TRBV5-3 is identified as an open reading frame with a role that is uncertain. The CDR3 is 13 residues long. Deletions cut 4 bases from V and 7 bases from J, with 12 bases between. The CDR3: CARSRRLTNEQFF. DNA of the CDR3: TGTGCCAGAAGCCGCCGACTTACTAATGAGCAGTTCTTC.

This chain uses TRBV30 with TRBJ1-2; D not certain. V lost 0 bases, J lost 6 bases, and 14 bases lay in between. Germline V lookup: CDR1 GTSNPN, CDR2 SVGIG (reference sequence). The CDR3 contains 14 residues. The DNA of the CDR3 is TGTGCCTGGAGTGTTACTGGCTACGGGGATGGCTACACCTTC. Translation gives CAWSVTGYGDGYTF.

Only a few counts were recorded for this clone. This rearrangement joins TRBV29-1 to TRBJ2-7, with 7 bases that match TRBD2. J lost 6 bases, V lost 6 bases, and 8 bases had no gene match. The CDR3 has 12 amino acids. CDR1 and CDR2 from the germline V gene are SQVTM and ANQGSEA. In nucleotides, the CDR3 is TGCAGCGTCTCGGGCTCGGGGGGCGAGCAGTACGTC. The encoded protein is CSVSGSGGEQYV.

This clone appeared once. As DNA, the CDR3 is TGTGCCAGCAGCTACGGACTAGACGAGCAGTACTTC. The encoded protein is CASSYGLDEQYF. The V and J genes are TRBV7-8 and TRBJ2-5; TRBD2 matches at 7 bases. The J call may be faulty, since TRBJ2-7 better matches the DNA end. CDR3 length equals 12 residues. Per germline, CDR1 SGHVS and CDR2 FQNEAQ.

V is TRBV13 and J is TRBJ2-3; 7 bases match TRBD1. The germline V gene encodes CDR1 PRHDT and CDR2 FYEKMQ (reference sequence). There are 15 residues in the CDR3. V was pared by 6 bases and J by 0 bases, with 6 bases of the junction left unmatched. DNA of the CDR3: TGTGCCAGCAGTTCACAGGGGATCAGCACAGATACGCAGTATTTT. Encoded protein: CASSSQGISTDTQYF.

The chain is built from TRBV5-1 and TRBJ2-7; tentatively, D is TRBD2 (6 bases). Germline values: CDR1 SGHRS, CDR2 YFSETQ. V was trimmed by 3 bases and J by 0 bases, leaving 13 bases between them. This CDR3 contains 15 residues. The CDR3 sequence: CASSSIADASYEQYF. CDR3 DNA: TGCGCCAGCAGCTCCATAGCGGACGCCTCCTACGAGCAGTACTTC.

This chain uses TRBV28 with TRBJ2-1; tentative D call: TRBD1 (5 bases). CDR1 and CDR2 from the germline V gene are MDHEN and SYDVKM. The CDR3 is 13 amino acids. With 6 bases removed from V and 7 bases from J, the gap between germline ends came to 13 bases. The CDR3 spells CASRGLPGNEQFF. DNA of the CDR3: TGTGCCAGCAGGGGGCTCCCTGGGAATGAGCAGTTCTTC.

This rearrangement joins TRBV5-1 to TRBJ2-1; 9 nucleotides align to TRBD2. V gave up 4 bases and J gave up 8 bases; unmatched junction bases: 10. The CDR3 consists of 15 residues. The germline V gene has CDR1 SGHRS and CDR2 YFSETQ. CDR3 bases: TGCGCCAGCAGCCCGGGGACTAGCCGTAGCGATGAGCAGTTCTTC. Translation gives CASSPGTSRSDEQFF.

This rearrangement joins TRBV7-2 to TRBJ2-7, with TRBD1 as a possible D gene (6 bases). Germline-derived CDR1 and CDR2 are SGHTA and FQGNSA. Trimming removed 5 bases at V and 4 bases at J, with 15 bases between. The CDR3 loop spans 14 amino acids. CDR3 DNA: TGTGCCAGCAGCAATTCCGGGACAAGATACGAGCAGTACGTC. Residues: CASSNSGTRYEQYV.

This clone was seen a handful of times. Other DNA sequences in the sample encode the same CDR3. The DNA for the CDR3 is TGTGCCAGCAGCTTAGGAGGGGGCGCAGATACGCAGTATTTT. This sequence encodes CASSLGGGADTQYF. This chain joins TRBV7-9 and TRBJ2-3, with 7 bases aligning to TRBD1. Germline CDR1 is SEHNR and CDR2 is FQNEAQ (reference sequence). CDR3 length: 14 residues. V lost 1 base to trimming and J lost 4 bases; unmatched junction nucleotides: 2.

The chain joins TRBV7-8 to TRBJ1-2; 9 positions match TRBD1. J was trimmed by 4 bases and V by 4 bases; bases with no gene match: 4. This CDR3 spans 14 amino acids. Germline lookup yields CDR1 SGHVS and CDR2 FQNEAQ. The CDR3 sequence is CASSSGTGSYGYTF. The CDR3 DNA reads TGTGCCAGCAGCTCAGGGACAGGGTCCTATGGCTACACCTTC.